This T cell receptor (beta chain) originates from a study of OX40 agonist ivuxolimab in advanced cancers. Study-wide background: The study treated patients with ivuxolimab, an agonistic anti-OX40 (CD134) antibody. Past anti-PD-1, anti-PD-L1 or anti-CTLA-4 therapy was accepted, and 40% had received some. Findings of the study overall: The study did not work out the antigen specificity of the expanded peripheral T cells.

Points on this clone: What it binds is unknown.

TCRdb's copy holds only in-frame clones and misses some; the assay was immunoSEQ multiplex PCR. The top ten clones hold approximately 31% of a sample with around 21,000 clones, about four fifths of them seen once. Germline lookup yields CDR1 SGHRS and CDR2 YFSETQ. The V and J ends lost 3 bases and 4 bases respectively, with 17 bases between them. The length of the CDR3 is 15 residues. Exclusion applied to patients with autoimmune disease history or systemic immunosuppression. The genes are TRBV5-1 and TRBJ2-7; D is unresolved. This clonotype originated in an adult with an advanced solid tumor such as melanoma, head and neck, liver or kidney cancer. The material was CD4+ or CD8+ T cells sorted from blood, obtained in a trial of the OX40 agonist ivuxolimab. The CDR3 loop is CASSYSGLSPYEQYF. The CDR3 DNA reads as TGCGCCAGCAGCTACTCGGGCCTCTCCCCTTACGAGCAGTACTTC.